This T cell receptor (beta chain) is from a study of beta chain features in type 1 diabetes. Study-wide results and caveats: Significant though moderate, a shortening of TCRB CDR3s appeared in all four CD4+ subsets of Type 1 diabetes patients.

cDNA synthesis used the whole RNA isolate, giving expressed TCRB sequences. TCRdb's table, derived via immunoSEQ multiplex PCR, lists solely in-frame clones and lacks some. The sample lists hundreds of thousands of clones; about an eighth were seen once. Germline V CDR1 and CDR2: SGHRS, YFSETQ. The CDR3 runs 16 residues. V lost 0 bases, J lost 3 bases, and 15 bases lay in between. Note on this clone: The antigen remains undetermined.

The sample taken for sequencing was naive CD4+ T cells from blood. The receptor's source is a man aged 18 to 30 with type 1 diabetes. The J gene is TRBJ1-2, the V gene TRBV5-1; TRBD1 might be the D (5 bases). The CDR3 loop reads CASSLGQGRQDYGYTF. The DNA of the CDR3 is TGCGCCAGCAGCTTGGGGCAGGGTCGCCAGGACTATGGCTACACCTTC. The whole variable domain, filled in from reference TRBV5-1 and TRBJ1-2, reads KAGVTQTPRYLIKTRGQQVTLSCSPISGHRSVSWYQQTPGQGLQFLFEYFSETQRNKGNFPGRFSGRQFSNSRSEMNVSTLELGDSALYLCASSLGQGRQDYGYTFGSGTRLTVV.